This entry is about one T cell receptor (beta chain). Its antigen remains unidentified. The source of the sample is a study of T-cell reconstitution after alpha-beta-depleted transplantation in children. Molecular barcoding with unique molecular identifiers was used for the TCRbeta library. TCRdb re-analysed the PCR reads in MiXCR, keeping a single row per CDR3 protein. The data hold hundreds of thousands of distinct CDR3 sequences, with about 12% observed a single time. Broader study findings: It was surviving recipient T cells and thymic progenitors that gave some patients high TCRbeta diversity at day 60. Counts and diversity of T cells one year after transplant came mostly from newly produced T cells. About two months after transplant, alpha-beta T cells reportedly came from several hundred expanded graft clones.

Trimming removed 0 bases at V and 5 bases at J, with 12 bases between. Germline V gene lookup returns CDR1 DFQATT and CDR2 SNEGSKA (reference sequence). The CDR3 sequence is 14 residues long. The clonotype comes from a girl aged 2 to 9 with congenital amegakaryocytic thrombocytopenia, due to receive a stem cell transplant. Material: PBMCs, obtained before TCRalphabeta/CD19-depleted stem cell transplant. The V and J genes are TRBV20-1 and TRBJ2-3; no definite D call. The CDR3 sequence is CSARDPGVVDTQYF. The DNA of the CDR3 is TGCAGTGCTAGAGATCCTGGTGTGGTAGATACGCAGTATTTT.